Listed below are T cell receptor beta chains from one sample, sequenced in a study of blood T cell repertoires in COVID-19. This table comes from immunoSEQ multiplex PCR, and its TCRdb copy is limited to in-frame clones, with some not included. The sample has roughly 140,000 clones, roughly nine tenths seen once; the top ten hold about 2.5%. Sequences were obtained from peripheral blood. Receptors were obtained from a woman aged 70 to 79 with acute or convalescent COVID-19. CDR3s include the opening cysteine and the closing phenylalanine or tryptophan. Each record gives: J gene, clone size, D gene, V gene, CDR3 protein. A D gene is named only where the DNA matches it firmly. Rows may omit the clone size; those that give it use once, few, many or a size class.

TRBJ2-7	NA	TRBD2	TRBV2	CASRKGLAGGYEQYF
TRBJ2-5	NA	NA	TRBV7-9	CASSLPLTGKETQYF
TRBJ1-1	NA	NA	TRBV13	CASSFSSSTEAFF
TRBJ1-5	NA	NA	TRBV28	CASSLVQSNQPQHF
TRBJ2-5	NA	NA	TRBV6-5	CASSNPDSWEETQYF
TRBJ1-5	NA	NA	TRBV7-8	CASSLGATGNSNQPQHF
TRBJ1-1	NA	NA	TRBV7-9	CASSSEQGRAFF
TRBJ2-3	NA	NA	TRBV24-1	CATSEGRGTNTDTQYF
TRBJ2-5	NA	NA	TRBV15	CATSRDTRYPGQYF
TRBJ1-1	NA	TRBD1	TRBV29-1	CSVAGGQGALDTEAFF
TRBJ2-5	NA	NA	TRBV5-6	CASSSVGLFQETQYF
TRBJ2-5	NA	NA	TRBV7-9	CASRRGSGLKETQYF
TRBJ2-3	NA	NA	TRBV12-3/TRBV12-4	CASRRTDTQYF
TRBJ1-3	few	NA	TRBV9	CASSGRVSGNTIYF
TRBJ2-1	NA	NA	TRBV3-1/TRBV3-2	CASSQPLYGYNEQFF
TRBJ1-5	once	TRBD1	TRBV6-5	CASREDRGGQPQHF
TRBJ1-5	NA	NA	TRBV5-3	CARSLAYGQGGNQPQHF
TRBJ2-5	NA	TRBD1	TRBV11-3	CASSRRGTGGETQYF
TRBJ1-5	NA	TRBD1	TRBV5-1	CASSLAGTGGKGNQPQHF
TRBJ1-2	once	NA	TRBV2	CASSKTTNYGYTF
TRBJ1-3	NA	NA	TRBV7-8	CASSRGTQRGGGGNTIYF
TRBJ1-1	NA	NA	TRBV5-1	CASSLISGNTEAFF
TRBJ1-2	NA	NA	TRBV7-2	CASSSERTLRGYTF
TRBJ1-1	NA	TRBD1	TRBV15	CATSRDRGWSEAFF
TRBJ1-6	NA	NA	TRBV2	CASSIKEYGSPLHF
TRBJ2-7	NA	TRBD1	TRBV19	CASSIFRTGRNEQYF
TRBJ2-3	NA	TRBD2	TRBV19	CASSRARTRTTDTQYF
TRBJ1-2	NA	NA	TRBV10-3	CAISEATGGYTF
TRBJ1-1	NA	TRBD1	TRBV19	CASRRQGPADTEAFF
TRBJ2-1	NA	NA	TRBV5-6	CASSPTVFREQFF
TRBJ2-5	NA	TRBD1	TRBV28	CASNAVGQGPYQETQYF
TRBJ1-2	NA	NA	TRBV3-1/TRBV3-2	CASSPLTGPARVNGYTF
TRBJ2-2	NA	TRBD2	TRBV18	CASSPQSPGLANTGELFF
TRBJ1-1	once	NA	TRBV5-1	CASSEQQNTEAFF
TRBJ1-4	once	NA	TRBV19	CASSSDGATNEKLFF
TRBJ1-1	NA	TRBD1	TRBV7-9	CASSLGGRAAEAFF
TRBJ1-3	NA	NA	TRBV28	CASSPGGFGNTIYF
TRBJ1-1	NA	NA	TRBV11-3	CASSPWTGSSEAFF
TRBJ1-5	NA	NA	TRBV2	CASSRQFYSNQPQHF
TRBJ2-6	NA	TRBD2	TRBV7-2	CASSLAGGASGANVLTF
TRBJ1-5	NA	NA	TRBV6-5	CASSKSDNQPQHF
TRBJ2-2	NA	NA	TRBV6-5	CASSYSLGSTGELFF
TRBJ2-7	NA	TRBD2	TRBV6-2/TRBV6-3	CASSYSRGGGTYEQYF
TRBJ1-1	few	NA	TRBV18	CASSPRDLVNTEAFF
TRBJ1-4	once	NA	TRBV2	CASRREVNEKLFF
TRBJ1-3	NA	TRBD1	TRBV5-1	CASSLGDRAPSGNTIYF
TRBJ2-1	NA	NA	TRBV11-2	CASSSQGAGGLNEQFF
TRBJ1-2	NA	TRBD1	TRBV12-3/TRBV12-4	CASSQDRVDGYTF
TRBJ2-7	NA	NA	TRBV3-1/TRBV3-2	CASSPSPSYEQYF
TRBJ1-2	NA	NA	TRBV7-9	CASSLVRANGYTF